The text below deals with one T cell receptor beta chain. Antigen: not known. This specimen comes from a study of identical twins. Study-level findings and limits: Where out-of-frame alpha sequences were twin-shared, they showed excess low generation probability. Twin sharing of out-of-frame TCR alpha was underestimated by models in monozygotic pairs. Partial confounding of zero-insertion analyses by invariant MAIT and iNKT cells was possible.

MiXCR, applied by TCRdb to the 5' RACE reads, yields one record per CDR3 protein. Of about 720,000 distinct CDR3 sequences in the sample, 8% to 9% were seen once. The V end was cut by 6 bases, the J end by 2 bases, with 13 bases between. The germline gives CDR1 DFQATT, CDR2 SNEGSKA (reference sequence). CDR3 length equals 13 residues. This sample also belongs to another study, concerning yellow fever vaccine responses in identical twins. Per that study: The T cell response to vaccination in identical twins was reportedly partly convergent and partly personalized.

This chain uses TRBV20-1 with TRBJ2-5; D may be TRBD1 or TRBD2 (5 bases each). The sequenced sample was PBMCs. The clonotype was recovered from a woman aged 18-29 years in good health. Written as DNA, the CDR3 is TGCAGTGCCCGGTACGGGGCTCAAGAGACCCAGTACTTC. It translates to CSARYGAQETQYF.